A selection of T cell receptor beta chains follows, all from one sample in a study of blood T cell repertoires in COVID-19. Profiling relied on immunoSEQ multiplex PCR, and the TCRdb table lists in-frame clones only, not all of them. The data contain 56,000 or so clones, 70% to 90% of them seen just once; the ten biggest clones take up approximately 17%. The specimen sequenced was peripheral blood. Receptors were obtained from a woman over 75 with active COVID-19. Each CDR3 is given without its conserved first and last residue. The order of the fields is J gene, V gene, CDR3 protein.

J: TRBJ1-5
V: TRBV27
CDR3: ASSFGTGEQPQH

J: TRBJ2-2
V: TRBV7-7
CDR3: ASRPSGGANGELF

J: TRBJ2-3
V: TRBV23-1
CDR3: ASSLGTSGGPAEADTQY

J: TRBJ1-3
V: TRBV28
CDR3: ASSLGAGNTIY

J: TRBJ1-1
V: TRBV29-1
CDR3: SVEGGSLNTEAF

J: TRBJ2-1
V: TRBV7-7
CDR3: ASSLQGARNEQF

J: TRBJ2-3
V: TRBV5-6
CDR3: ASSLLPQRSTDTQY

J: TRBJ1-2
V: TRBV4-1
CDR3: ASSQEWAVSNYGYT

J: TRBJ2-5
V: TRBV24-1
CDR3: ATSDFEGASGETQY

J: TRBJ1-2
V: TRBV5-1
CDR3: ASSITRTGDYGYT

J: TRBJ1-6
V: TRBV5-8
CDR3: ASSLGQGYRSPLH

J: TRBJ2-1
V: TRBV9
CDR3: ASSSGGAYEQF

J: TRBJ2-5
V: TRBV5-1
CDR3: ASSTEGGLATQY

J: TRBJ1-5
V: TRBV15
CDR3: ATSRDRGSQGNQPQH

J: TRBJ2-3
V: TRBV9
CDR3: ASSVGLATSTDTQY

J: TRBJ2-1
V: TRBV7-8
CDR3: ASSPRDSYNEQF

J: TRBJ1-5
V: TRBV4-1
CDR3: ASSQGKGERDQPQH

J: TRBJ2-3
V: TRBV24-1
CDR3: ATSDLGRGQGIRADTQY

J: TRBJ1-2
V: TRBV6-5
CDR3: ASSGWGGGGYT

J: TRBJ2-1
V: TRBV2
CDR3: ASRPGLAGYEQF

J: TRBJ2-1
V: TRBV7-3
CDR3: ASSVIAGTYNEQF

J: TRBJ1-5
V: TRBV19
CDR3: ASSPTGEYQPQH

J: TRBJ2-5
V: TRBV6-6
CDR3: ATSPGQETQY

J: TRBJ2-2
V: TRBV11-2
CDR3: ASSAQVGGVPGELF

J: TRBJ1-2
V: TRBV7-8
CDR3: ASSLEGPGYGYT

J: TRBJ2-5
V: TRBV7-9
CDR3: ASSLRRSRLVIRQETQY

J: TRBJ1-2
V: TRBV30
CDR3: AWKKKQGPPGIGYT

J: TRBJ2-6
V: TRBV2
CDR3: ASSEGWRSGANVLT

J: TRBJ1-4
V: TRBV5-1
CDR3: ASSLGQEGEKLF

J: TRBJ2-5
V: TRBV18
CDR3: ASSRMREETQY

J: TRBJ2-7
V: TRBV6-1
CDR3: ASSDGWGGGNEQY

J: TRBJ2-5
V: TRBV10-3
CDR3: AISDGLDRSETQY

J: TRBJ1-1
V: TRBV3-1/TRBV3-2
CDR3: ASSQETGTEAF

J: TRBJ2-1
V: TRBV29-1
CDR3: SVGAGFFGNNEQF

J: TRBJ1-4
V: TRBV5-1
CDR3: ASSLDTTNEKLF

J: TRBJ2-1
V: TRBV7-9
CDR3: ASSPGLADDEQF

J: TRBJ1-1
V: TRBV10-3
CDR3: AIRGTGGLTEAF

J: TRBJ2-1
V: TRBV5-6
CDR3: ASSLVSGTSNEQF

J: TRBJ1-2
V: TRBV5-8
CDR3: ASNPKPGLSGDYGYT

J: TRBJ2-5
V: TRBV4-1
CDR3: ASSQDGAGVRKTQY